Below are 29 T cell receptor beta chains sequenced from a single sample in a study of graft-versus-host responses after intestinal transplantation. TCRdb's copy holds only in-frame clones and misses some; the assay was immunoSEQ multiplex PCR. The sample holds around 20,000 clones, around 81% seen once. Lymphocytes from graft epithelium and lamina propria were isolated. Sequenced here: ileum tissue, sampled 12 days after intestinal transplant. The receptor source for this set is a human patient who received an intestinal transplant, so some T cells may come from the graft donor.

V gene TRBV25-1 combines with J gene TRBJ2-2, with TRBD1 as a possible D gene (6 bases). The V gene lost 8 bases and the J gene lost 6 bases, with 19 bases spanning the gap. The CDR3 consists of 15 residues. Germline V lookup: CDR1 MGHDK, CDR2 SYGVNS. DNA for the CDR3: TGTGCCAGCTCGAGGGCCGGGACAATCGCCGGGGAGCTGTTTTTT. Translating it yields CASSRAGTIAGELFF.

J is TRBJ2-3 and V is TRBV11-3; the match to TRBD2 covers 8 bases. The V gene's germline CDR1 is SGHNT and CDR2 YENEEA. The CDR3 is made up of 17 amino acids. Losses at the gene ends were 5 bases for V and 2 bases for J; bases not matched to a gene: 12. The CDR3 sequence is CASSATPAGAPTDTQYF. The CDR3 DNA reads as TGTGCCAGCAGCGCGACCCCAGCGGGGGCCCCCACAGATACGCAGTATTTT. Full variable domain (remainder filled in from reference TRBV11-3 and TRBJ2-3): EAGVVQSPRYKIIEKKQPVAFWCNPISGHNTLYWYLQNLGQGPELLIRYENEEAVDDSQLPKDRFSAERLKGVDSTLKIQPAELGDSAVYLCASSATPAGAPTDTQYFGPGTRLTVL.

The V call is TRBV6-4, the J call TRBJ1-2; 7 nucleotides align to TRBD1. CDR3 size: 15 residues. Germline V lookup: CDR1 MRHNA, CDR2 SNTAGT. J was trimmed by 5 bases and V by 2 bases; bases with no gene match: 8. The CDR3 nucleotides read TGTGCCAGCAGTGACGGTGGCAGGGGGGTTTATGGCTACACCTTC. Protein product: CASSDGGRGVYGYTF.

The rearrangement links TRBV2 to TRBJ2-5; D remains ambiguous. This CDR3 has 13 amino acids. Germline CDR1 is SNHLY and CDR2 is FYNNEI. The V and J ends lost 5 bases and 2 bases respectively, with 9 bases between them. In DNA form, the CDR3 reads TGTGCCAGCAGTAAGAACGGTCAAGAGACCCAGTACTTC. It specifies CASSKNGQETQYF.

This rearrangement joins TRBV18 to TRBJ2-2; 8 bases align to TRBD1. Trimming at V came to 0 bases and at J to 3 bases, leaving 18 bases not matched to a gene. The CDR3 runs 21 residues. The germline V gene encodes CDR1 KGHSH and CDR2 LQKENI. CDR3 protein: CASSPPILDRALKWDTGELFF. Written as DNA, the CDR3 is TGTGCCAGCTCACCACCAATTCTGGACAGGGCATTGAAGTGGGACACCGGGGAGCTGTTTTTT.

The gene calls are TRBV5-4 and TRBJ2-7; a weak D match, TRBD2 (6 bases). Germline V gives CDR1 SGHNT, CDR2 YYREEE (reference sequence). The CDR3 spans 14 residues. Trimming pared 2 bases from V and 6 bases from J, leaving 15 bases between. Here the CDR3 DNA reads TGTGCCAGCAGCTTCACTAGCCTATTTCGCGAGCAGTACTTC. It is translated as CASSFTSLFREQYF.

There are a few counts of this clone. This chain connects TRBV11-3 to TRBJ2-7; tentatively, D is TRBD2 (6 bases). The CDR3 loop spans 15 amino acids. The V and J ends lost 5 bases and 1 base respectively, with 15 bases between them. Germline CDR1 reads SGHNT; CDR2 reads YENEEA. The DNA for the CDR3 is TGTGCCAGCAGCCCGGCTTGGGACTTATCCTACGAGCAGTACTTC. Protein sequence: CASSPAWDLSYEQYF.

This chain uses TRBV28 with TRBJ2-5, with D perhaps TRBD1 (7 bases). V dropped 5 bases and J dropped 7 bases, with 17 bases sitting between them. The germline V gene has CDR1 MDHEN and CDR2 SYDVKM. The CDR3 is 14 amino acids. The CDR3: CASSQTGEVGTQYF. CDR3 DNA sequence: TGTGCCAGCAGTCAAACAGGGGAGGTGGGGACCCAGTACTTC.

The chain carries TRBV9 and TRBJ1-1; D is perhaps TRBD1 (6 bases). Germline CDR1 is SGDLS and CDR2 is YYNGEE. V was cut by 3 bases and J by 1 base, with 13 bases left in between. The CDR3 runs to 15 residues. In DNA form, the CDR3 reads TGTGCCAGCAGCGACCGACAGGACACGAACACTGAAGCTTTCTTT. Translation gives CASSDRQDTNTEAFF.

Only one count was recorded for this clone. The chain uses TRBV1 and TRBJ2-3; the table's D call TRBD2 went unverified against the DNA. TRBV1 is listed as a pseudogene. The CDR3 covers 15 residues. The CDR3 is CTSSPRDSEEDTQYF. DNA of the CDR3: TGCACCAGCAGCCCCCGGGACTCTGAAGAAGATACGCAGTATTTT.

CDR3 sequence: CASRGHRGSSYEQYF. In DNA form, the CDR3 reads TGTGCCAGTAGGGGACACAGGGGTTCCTCCTACGAGCAGTACTTC. The rearrangement joins TRBV19 to TRBJ2-7; 7 nucleotides match TRBD1. Losses at the gene ends were 6 bases for V and 0 bases for J; bases not matched to a gene: 8. Germline V gives CDR1 LNHDA, CDR2 SQIVND (reference sequence). This CDR3 is built from 15 residues.

The rearrangement joins TRBV27 to TRBJ1-2; D unresolved. Germline V gene data show CDR1 as MNHEY and CDR2 as SMNVEV (reference sequence). V lost 6 bases to trimming and J lost 0 bases, with 8 bases between them. This CDR3 has 13 amino acids. CDR3 protein: CASRGVSNYGYTF. Written as DNA, the CDR3 is TGTGCCAGCAGGGGCGTCTCTAACTATGGCTACACCTTC.

The genes are TRBV15 and TRBJ1-5; the match to TRBD1 covers 11 bases. CDR1 is LNHNV and CDR2 is YYDKDF in the germline V gene (reference sequence). The CDR3 runs 17 residues. Losses at the gene ends were 0 bases for V and 7 bases for J; bases not matched to a gene: 8. This CDR3 reads CATSRDGQGAPGQPQHF. The CDR3 nucleotides are TGTGCCACCAGCAGAGACGGACAGGGGGCGCCCGGACAGCCCCAGCATTTT.

The chain employs TRBV19 and TRBJ2-1; D remains ambiguous. This CDR3 comprises 15 residues. Germline assignment: CDR1 LNHDA and CDR2 SQIVND (reference sequence). V shed 7 bases and J shed 6 bases, with 19 bases lying between them. CDR3 bases: TGTGCCAGTACCCACCACAGTCCCCTGGGCAATGAGCAGTTCTTC. Its protein is CASTHHSPLGNEQFF.

The chain joins TRBV19 to TRBJ1-2, with TRBD1 matching over 8 bases. Germline V gives CDR1 LNHDA, CDR2 SQIVND (reference sequence). The CDR3 is made up of 15 amino acids. Trimming took 6 bases from V and 4 from J; bases not matched to a gene: 10. For the CDR3, the DNA is TGTGCCAGTAGCAATGACAGGGGCCGCACCTATGGCTACACCTTC. Its translation: CASSNDRGRTYGYTF.

This clone was picked up a small number of times. The V call is TRBV6-1, the J call TRBJ1-6; D uncertain. The CDR3 loop spans 11 amino acids. In germline, CDR1 is MNHNS, CDR2 SASEGT. V was cut by 8 bases and J by 15 bases, with 14 bases left in between. CDR3 sequence: CASGVVARLHF. The CDR3, as DNA: TGTGCCAGCGGTGTCGTTGCGCGCCTCCACTTT.

This clone was counted a single time. This rearrangement joins TRBV6-1 to TRBJ2-1; perhaps TRBD2 as D (6 bases). The CDR3 is 15 amino acids. V was trimmed by 9 bases and J by 1 base, leaving 16 bases between them. CDR1 is MNHNS, CDR2 SASEGT, per germline. This chain's CDR3 is CASSGAGWSYNEQFF. CDR3 nucleotides: TGTGCCAGTAGCGGCGCGGGATGGTCCTACAATGAGCAGTTCTTC.

V is TRBV9 and J is TRBJ1-1; a possible D gene is TRBD1 (6 bases). Trimming removed 1 base from V and 11 bases from J, with 12 bases in between. Germline lookup yields CDR1 SGDLS and CDR2 YYNGEE. The CDR3 covers 12 residues. The CDR3 bases are TGTGCCAGCAGCGTAATAGGGGGGGATGCTTTCTTT. Protein sequence: CASSVIGGDAFF.

V is TRBV4-1 and J is TRBJ2-1, with TRBD2 matching over 9 bases. The CDR3 has 15 amino acids. J gave up 8 bases and V 3 bases, and 8 bases lay outside the gene matches. CDR1 and CDR2 (germline): MGHRA, YSYEKL. The CDR3 DNA is TGCGCCAGCAGCCAGCGCGGGGGGGCCTCGGATGAGCAGTTCTTC. Its translation is CASSQRGGASDEQFF.

This chain joins TRBV27 and TRBJ1-2; D is possibly TRBD1 (6 bases). Germline CDR1 MNHEY, CDR2 SMNVEV (reference sequence). V lost 6 bases to trimming and J lost 6 bases, with 11 bases between them. CDR3 size: 12 residues. CDR3 coding DNA: TGTGCCAGCAGCACGGGGGGGCATGGCTACACCTTC. Translation: CASSTGGHGYTF.

The chain has TRBV7-8 and TRBJ2-7; 8 bases fit TRBD2. The CDR3 runs 16 residues. Germline assignment: CDR1 SGHVS and CDR2 FQNEAQ. V shed 0 bases, J shed 4 bases, and the junction held 8 bases outside the gene matches. The CDR3 protein is CASSLARAGGWYEQYF. In nucleotides, the CDR3 is TGTGCCAGCAGCTTAGCGCGGGCGGGAGGTTGGTACGAGCAGTACTTC.

This chain uses TRBV18 with TRBJ1-2, with TRBD1 as a possible D gene (5 bases). This CDR3 is built from 13 residues. In germline, CDR1 is KGHSH, CDR2 LQKENI. The V end was cut by 4 bases, the J end by 4 bases, with 10 bases between. CDR3 residues: CASSLSRVYGYTF. In DNA form, the CDR3 reads TGTGCCAGCTCACTGAGCAGGGTCTATGGCTACACCTTC. Full variable domain (missing parts from reference TRBV18 and TRBJ1-2): NAGVMQNPRHLVRRRGQEARLRCSPMKGHSHVYWYRQLPEEGLKFMVYLQKENIIDESGMPKERFSAEFPKEGPSILRIQQVVRGDSAAYFCASSLSRVYGYTFGSGTRLTVV.

The chain carries TRBV7-8 and TRBJ2-2; D is undetermined. The CDR3 is made up of 12 amino acids. Germline values: CDR1 SGHVS, CDR2 FQNEAQ. V was trimmed by 3 bases and J by 6 bases, leaving 5 bases between them. The CDR3 DNA reads TGTGCCAGCAGCTTTCTGTCCGGGGAGCTGTTTTTT. It codes for CASSFLSGELFF.

The chain couples TRBV29-1 to TRBJ2-3, with a weak D call TRBD2 (6 bases). The germline V gene encodes CDR1 SQVTM and CDR2 ANQGSEA. V gave up 3 bases and J gave up 4 bases, with 14 bases separating them. CDR3 length equals 14 residues. The CDR3 nucleotides read TGCAGCGTTGAGGAGGGCACTAGGGCAGATACGCAGTATTTT. Its protein is CSVEEGTRADTQYF.

The rearrangement uses TRBV5-1 and TRBJ2-1, with 8 bases identical to TRBD2. There are 16 residues in the CDR3. The J segment lost 2 bases and the V segment lost 4 bases, leaving 8 bases of the junction unmatched. CDR1 SGHRS and CDR2 YFSETQ come from the germline V gene. The CDR3 coding sequence is TGCGCCAGCAGCCCGGGGGGGGTCGCAACCTACAATGAGCAGTTCTTC. Protein: CASSPGGVATYNEQFF.

V is TRBV7-2 and J is TRBJ2-2, with TRBD1 as a possible D gene (6 bases). The CDR3 length is 13 residues. Per the germline V gene, CDR1 is SGHTA and CDR2 is FQGNSA. Trimming cost V 4 bases and J 4 bases, with 7 bases left between them. The CDR3 here is CASSSRGTGELFF. The CDR3 DNA follows: TGTGCCAGCAGCTCCAGGGGCACCGGGGAGCTGTTTTTT.

There are a few counts of this clone. This CDR3 is CASSEASGRAEDTQYF. Here the CDR3 DNA reads TGCGCCAGCAGCGAAGCTAGCGGGAGGGCCGAAGATACGCAGTATTTT. The genes are TRBV5-1 and TRBJ2-3; 12 positions agree with TRBD2. Looked up from germline, CDR1 is SGHRS and CDR2 is YFSETQ. V gave up 4 bases and J gave up 5 bases; unmatched junction bases: 8. The CDR3 loop spans 16 amino acids.

This chain's CDR3 is CATSREDSNTQYF. The CDR3 nucleotides read TGTGCCACCAGCAGAGAGGACAGTAATACGCAGTATTTT. The chain couples TRBV15 to TRBJ2-3, with TRBD1 as a possible D gene (6 bases). Germline-derived CDR1 and CDR2 are LNHNV and YYDKDF (reference sequence). The V end lost 0 bases, the J end lost 7 bases, and 8 bases lay between the germline ends. The CDR3 length is 13 residues.

This rearrangement joins TRBV10-2 to TRBJ2-7, with 9 positions matching TRBD1. In germline, CDR1 is WSHSY, CDR2 SAAADI. V shed 5 bases, J shed 7 bases, and the junction held 6 bases outside the gene matches. The CDR3 sequence is 13 residues long. The CDR3, as DNA: TGCGCCAGCAGTCCGGACAGGGGTGGGGAGCAGTACTTC. Protein sequence: CASSPDRGGEQYF.